The 17 T cell receptor beta chains given below trace back to one sample, sequenced in a study of blood T cell repertoires in COVID-19. Clones were read by immunoSEQ multiplex PCR, and TCRdb kept only the in-frame ones, dropping some. The sample consists of 200,000 to 300,000 clones, around 88% of them appearing once. What was sequenced was PBMCs or T cells enriched from blood (not recorded which). The receptors were sampled from a woman aged 40-49 years with acute COVID-19.

The chain is built from TRBV30 and TRBJ2-7; 7 bases are a match to TRBD1. Germline CDR1 and CDR2: GTSNPN and SVGIG (reference sequence). V was pared by 0 bases and J by 4 bases, with 6 bases of the junction left unmatched. CDR3 size: 14 residues. DNA for the CDR3: TGTGCCTGGAGTGTTAGACAGGGTCCGTACGAGCAGTACTTC. This encodes CAWSVRQGPYEQYF.

The gene calls are TRBV24-1 and TRBJ2-6, with TRBD1 identical over 7 bases. The V gene's germline CDR1 is KGHDR and CDR2 SFDVKD. V shed 6 bases, J shed 0 bases, and the junction held 7 bases outside the gene matches. The CDR3 has 17 amino acids. The chain's CDR3 is CATSSGGRASGANVLTF. The CDR3, as DNA: TGTGCCACCAGTTCAGGGGGAAGAGCCTCTGGGGCCAACGTCCTGACTTTC.

The chain uses TRBV19 and TRBJ1-1; tentatively, D is TRBD1 (6 bases). The germline V gene has CDR1 LNHDA and CDR2 SQIVND (reference sequence). The CDR3 consists of 14 residues. V was shortened by 8 bases and J by 0 bases, with 13 bases between the two germline ends. Here the CDR3 DNA reads TGTGCCAGTGCTCACGACAGGATGAACACTGAAGCTTTCTTT. Its translation: CASAHDRMNTEAFF.

The rearrangement joins TRBV29-1 to TRBJ2-1; 8 bases fit TRBD1. The CDR3 spans 15 residues. J lost 5 bases, V lost 6 bases, and 12 bases had no gene match. CDR1 and CDR2 from the germline V gene are SQVTM and ANQGSEA. The CDR3 nucleotides are TGCAGCGTCCTAGGTGGACAGGGCAGAGACAATGAGCAGTTCTTC. Amino acids: CSVLGGQGRDNEQFF.

The chain has TRBV11-2 and TRBJ2-1, with D hard to call. The CDR3 covers 13 residues. Trimming removed 0 bases from V and 9 bases from J, with 9 bases in between. CDR1 SGHAT and CDR2 FQNNGV come from the germline V gene. The CDR3 loop is CASSLERITEQFF. The CDR3 nucleotides read TGTGCCAGCAGCTTAGAGCGCATAACTGAGCAGTTCTTC.

This clone was recorded once. V and J are TRBV24-1 and TRBJ2-3; the D gene is possibly TRBD2 (7 bases). V lost 6 bases and J 1 base, leaving 16 bases between the germline ends. The CDR3 is 16 residues long. Per the germline V gene, CDR1 is KGHDR and CDR2 is SFDVKD. The CDR3 coding sequence is TGTGCCACCAGTCCAGGGTTAGGGGGGGGCACAGATACGCAGTATTTT. Encoded protein: CATSPGLGGGTDTQYF.

The gene calls are TRBV7-9 and TRBJ1-1, with TRBD1 matching over 7 bases. Trimming at V came to 6 bases and at J to 1 base, leaving 2 bases not matched to a gene. Germline V gene sequence: CDR1 SEHNR, CDR2 FQNEAQ (reference sequence). The CDR3 loop spans 13 amino acids. CDR3 coding DNA: TGTGCCAGCAGAGGACAGGCGAACACTGAAGCTTTCTTT. Its protein product is CASRGQANTEAFF.

This chain connects TRBV2 to TRBJ1-3, with D maybe TRBD1 (6 bases). The germline V and J ends were trimmed by 6 bases and 4 bases, with 13 bases remaining between them. CDR1 is SNHLY, CDR2 FYNNEI, per germline. The CDR3 has 14 residues. The CDR3 loop is CASSVGTFGNTIYF. DNA for the CDR3: TGTGCCAGCAGCGTCGGGACATTCGGAAACACCATATATTTT.

This clone occurred a few times. The junction differs from germline at one of its ends, possibly a read error. The chain couples TRBV7-9 to TRBJ2-1; 9 nucleotides align to TRBD2. The germline CDR1 and CDR2 sequences are SEHNR and FQNEAQ (reference sequence). The CDR3 is made up of 14 amino acids. The CDR3 reads CASSLTGSGSVWVF. The CDR3 coding sequence is TGTGCCAGCAGCTTAACTGGTAGCGGGAGTGTGTGGGTCTTC.

The chain combines TRBV10-3 with TRBJ1-5; D is possibly TRBD1 (5 bases). Germline V CDR1 and CDR2: ENHRY, SYGVKD. This CDR3 comprises 15 residues. V lost 7 bases, J lost 0 bases, and 13 bases lay in between. CDR3 sequence reads: CAIKKGEGSNQPQHF. DNA of the CDR3: TGTGCCATCAAGAAAGGGGAGGGTAGCAATCAGCCCCAGCATTTT.

V gene TRBV21-1 combines with J gene TRBJ2-7; TRBD1 is taken as the D call from the table, unchecked against the DNA. TRBV21-1 is classified as a pseudogene. The CDR3 extends over 16 amino acids. CDR3 protein: CASSKELGREAYEQYF. In DNA, the CDR3 is TGTGCCAGCAGCAAAGAACTTGGCAGGGAAGCTTACGAGCAGTACTTC.

The rearrangement joins TRBV3-1 (or the pseudogene TRBV3-2) to TRBJ2-1; D may be TRBD2 (5 bases). V lost 5 bases, J lost 3 bases, and 14 bases lay in between. From germline, CDR1 is LGHDT and CDR2 YNNKEL (reference sequence). CDR3 length equals 15 residues. CDR3 DNA: TGTGCCAGCAGCAACGGGATGCAACTCTACAATGAGCAGTTCTTC. Protein sequence: CASSNGMQLYNEQFF.

On this clone itself: The same CDR3 is also encoded by other DNA sequences in this sample. This sequence joins TRBV15 and TRBJ1-5, with D possibly being TRBD1 (6 bases). Germline V gene sequence: CDR1 LNHNV, CDR2 YYDKDF (reference sequence). Trimming removed 8 bases from V and 1 base from J, with 12 bases in between. CDR3 length: 14 amino acids. In DNA, the CDR3 is TGTGCCACCTCCAGGGGCTCCAGCAATCAGCCCCAGCATTTT. It translates to CATSRGSSNQPQHF.

The rearrangement joins TRBV10-2 to TRBJ2-1, with D possibly TRBD2 on 6 matching bases. Germline V CDR1 and CDR2: WSHSY, SAAADI. V shed 3 bases and J shed 6 bases, with 12 bases lying between them. The CDR3 is 14 residues long. CDR3 nucleotide sequence: TGCGCCAGCAGTGACTGGGCTAGCGCCAATGAGCAGTTCTTC. The encoded protein is CASSDWASANEQFF.

This chain links TRBV7-3 with TRBJ2-1; 8 bases fit TRBD2. CDR1 SGHTA and CDR2 FQGTGA come from the germline V gene. The length of the CDR3 is 18 residues. V lost 5 bases to trimming and J lost 7 bases; unmatched junction nucleotides: 19. Here the CDR3 DNA reads TGTGCCAGCAGCCCACACTCCTCTAGCGGGCTCCCGGGAAATGAGCAGTTCTTC. Its translation: CASSPHSSSGLPGNEQFF.

The table lists this clone with a count of one. This sequence joins TRBV19 and TRBJ1-2; 9 nucleotides match TRBD1. CDR1 and CDR2 (germline): LNHDA, SQIVND (reference sequence). J was trimmed by 4 bases and V by 4 bases; bases with no gene match: 7. The CDR3 is made up of 15 amino acids. The CDR3 nucleotides read TGTGCCAGTAGTAAGGGACAGGGAAGGGGCTATGGCTACACCTTC. Translating gives CASSKGQGRGYGYTF.

The V gene is TRBV27, the J gene TRBJ2-3; D remains ambiguous. The ends were cut back, 1 base at V and 2 bases at J, with 7 bases in the middle. The CDR3 covers 14 residues. CDR1 and CDR2 (germline): MNHEY, SMNVEV (reference sequence). CDR3 nucleotides: TGTGCCAGCAGTTTATTGGCCCCCACAGATACGCAGTATTTT. The encoded protein is CASSLLAPTDTQYF.